This TCR beta chain was retrieved from a study of blood T cell repertoires in COVID-19. Assignments of participants to cohorts depended upon their own reported clinical history. Assay used: immunoSEQ multiplex PCR; TCRdb lists only in-frame clones, some missing. Among fewer than 400,000 clones listed, roughly 89% were seen once. Per germline, CDR1 MNHEY and CDR2 SMNVEV (reference sequence). V lost 3 bases to trimming and J lost 3 bases; unmatched junction nucleotides: 10. The CDR3 totals 18 residues. The clonotype originates from a woman aged 45-60 years who had recovered from COVID-19. The gene calls are TRBV27 and TRBJ2-2, with TRBD2 matching 10 bases. The sample consisted of PBMCs or T cells enriched from blood (not recorded which). CDR3: CASSLGERGGPYTGELFF. Here the CDR3 DNA reads TGTGCCAGCAGTTTGGGGGAGCGGGGGGGCCCTTACACCGGGGAGCTGTTTTTT.